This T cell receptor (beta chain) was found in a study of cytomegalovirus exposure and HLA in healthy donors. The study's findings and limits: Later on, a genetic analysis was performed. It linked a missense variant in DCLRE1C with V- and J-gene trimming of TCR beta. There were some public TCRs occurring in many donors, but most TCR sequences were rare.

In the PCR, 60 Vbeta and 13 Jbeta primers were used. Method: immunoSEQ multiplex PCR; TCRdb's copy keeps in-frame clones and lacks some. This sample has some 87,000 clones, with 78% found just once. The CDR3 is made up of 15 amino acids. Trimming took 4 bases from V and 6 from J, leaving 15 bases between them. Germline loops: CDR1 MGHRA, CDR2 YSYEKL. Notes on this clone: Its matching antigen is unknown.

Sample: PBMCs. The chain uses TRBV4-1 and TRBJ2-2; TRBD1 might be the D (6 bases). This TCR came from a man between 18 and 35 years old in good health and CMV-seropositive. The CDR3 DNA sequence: TGCGCCAGCAGCCTACCGAAGGGGGATCCCGGGGAGCTGTTTTTT. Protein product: CASSLPKGDPGELFF.